The source of this T cell receptor beta chain is a study of cytomegalovirus exposure and HLA in healthy donors. Study in general: The roughly 120 validation repertoires matched the 500 to 750 first-cohort repertoires in platform, a later analysis reported. Broader study findings: The authors listed some 160 TCR beta chains as cytomegalovirus-associated. Later, an analysis found that TCR clusters from the first cohort tended to co-occur in the 120 or so validation repertoires.

Worth noting for this clone: Its target is not known. Its ends do not fully match the called genes, so a read error is possible.

The germline CDR1 and CDR2 sequences are SGHRS and YFSETQ. CDR3 length: 14 residues. The donors were part of the validation cohort, which consisted of under 150 subjects and was separate from the first cohort of about 650 subjects. Repertoires were generated with immunoSEQ multiplex PCR, while TCRdb's copy carries only in-frame clones and drops some. Here the sample spans some 69,000 clones, 96% being singletons. The receptor was isolated from a woman aged 18-35 years in good health and CMV-seropositive. The chain couples TRBV5-1 to TRBJ2-7, with 9 bases fitting TRBD1. Input material: PBMCs. The CDR3 region has the DNA TGCGCCAGCAGTTTGGACAGGGGTAAATACGAGCAGTACTTC. This codes for CASSLDRGKYEQYF.